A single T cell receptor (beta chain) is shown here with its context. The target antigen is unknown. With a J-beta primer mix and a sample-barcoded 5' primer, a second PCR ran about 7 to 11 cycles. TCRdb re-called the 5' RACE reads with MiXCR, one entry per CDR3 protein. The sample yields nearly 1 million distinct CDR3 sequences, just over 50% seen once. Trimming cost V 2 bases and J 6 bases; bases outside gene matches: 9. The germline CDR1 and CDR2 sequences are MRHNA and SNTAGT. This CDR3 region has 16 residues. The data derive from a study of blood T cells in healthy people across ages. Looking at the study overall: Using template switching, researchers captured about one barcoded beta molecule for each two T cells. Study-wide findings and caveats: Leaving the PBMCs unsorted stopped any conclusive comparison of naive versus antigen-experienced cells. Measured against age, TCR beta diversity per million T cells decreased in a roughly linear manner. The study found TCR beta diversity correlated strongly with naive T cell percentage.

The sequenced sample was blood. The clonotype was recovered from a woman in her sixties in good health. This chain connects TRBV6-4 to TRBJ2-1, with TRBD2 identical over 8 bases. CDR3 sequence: CASSDHRTSRSNEQFF. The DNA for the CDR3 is TGTGCCAGCAGTGACCATAGGACTAGCCGCTCCAATGAGCAGTTCTTC.